The entry below gives a single T cell receptor beta chain sequence along with its context. V lost 3 bases and J lost 2, with 10 bases in between. The CDR3 extends over 15 amino acids. CDR1 is SGHNT, CDR2 YENEEA, per germline. The data are from a study of sequential checkpoint blockade in melanoma. Background on the study: DNA from around 87 pretreatment tumor samples underwent TCRβ immunosequencing.

Treatment in this sample: randomized to nivolumab then ipilimumab (arm A) or the reverse (arm B). Method: immunoSEQ multiplex PCR; TCRdb's copy keeps in-frame clones and lacks some. This sample has around 2,000 clones, with about 15% found just once. The chain employs TRBV11-3 and TRBJ1-4; D perhaps matches TRBD1 (6 bases). This specimen was tumor tissue (inferred from file names), taken from a patient given nivolumab and ipilimumab in sequence. This clonotype was obtained from a human donor with melanoma. CDR3 loop: CASSFPGVTNEKLFF. The CDR3 DNA reads TGTGCCAGCAGCTTTCCAGGGGTTACTAATGAAAAACTGTTTTTT.